Following are 10 T cell receptor beta chains from one sample sequenced in a study of long-term antiretroviral therapy in people with HIV. The run of the v3.0 immunoSEQ assay was at survey level. Libraries were prepared by immunoSEQ multiplex PCR; TCRdb keeps only in-frame clonotypes and omits some of them. There are 35,000 or so clones in the sample; 80% to 90% occur only once, and over 9.5% lies in the top ten. Sequences were derived from unsorted PBMCs, sampled 2.2 years after starting antiretroviral therapy. All receptors come from a man younger than 35 with HIV.

The chain uses TRBV11-3 and TRBJ1-2; D is possibly TRBD1 (6 bases). The V end lost 3 bases, the J end lost 7 bases, and 21 bases lay between the germline ends. Per the germline V gene, CDR1 is SGHNT and CDR2 is YENEEA. The CDR3 length is 16 residues. This CDR3 reads CASSFSWDTQGLGYTF. CDR3 sequence (DNA): TGTGCCAGCAGCTTCTCGTGGGACACCCAAGGACTTGGCTACACCTTC.

This clone was recorded a few times. The chain has TRBV29-1 and TRBJ1-2, with TRBD1 matching over 7 bases. This CDR3 spans 13 amino acids. V shed 3 bases, J shed 2 bases, and the junction held 3 bases outside the gene matches. The germline gives CDR1 SQVTM, CDR2 ANQGSEA. The CDR3 loop is CSVEQGGNYGYTF. The CDR3 DNA reads TGCAGCGTTGAGCAGGGGGGGAACTATGGCTACACCTTC.

In this sample, this clone turned up once. The rearrangement uses TRBV5-4 and TRBJ2-7; a possible D gene is TRBD1 (6 bases). Trimming took off 3 bases at V and 9 bases at J, with 16 bases between the two ends. The CDR3 is made up of 13 amino acids. Germline assignment: CDR1 SGHNT and CDR2 YYREEE (reference sequence). The CDR3 region is CASSSYRTVGQYF. The CDR3 coding sequence is TGTGCCAGCAGCTCCTACCGGACAGTCGGGCAGTACTTC.

The chain recombines TRBV13 with TRBJ2-3; 9 nucleotides align to TRBD1. The CDR3 extends over 13 amino acids. V shed 6 bases and J 6 bases; nucleotides not matched to a gene: 4. CDR1 is PRHDT, CDR2 FYEKMQ, per germline (reference sequence). The CDR3 region is CASSWDREDTQYF. DNA for the CDR3: TGTGCCAGCAGTTGGGACAGGGAGGATACGCAGTATTTT.

The chain joins TRBV25-1 to TRBJ1-2; D may be TRBD1 (6 bases). The V end was cut by 5 bases, the J end by 8 bases, with 18 bases between. CDR3 length: 14 residues. The germline gives CDR1 MGHDK, CDR2 SYGVNS. The CDR3 DNA sequence: TGTGCCAGCAGTCCTCCGGGACACCTGAGGGGCTACACCTTC. It encodes CASSPPGHLRGYTF.

The genes are TRBV6-5 and TRBJ2-1, with 8 bases identical to TRBD1. This CDR3 comprises 14 residues. Germline V gene data show CDR1 as MNHEY and CDR2 as SVGAGI. The V segment lost 5 bases and the J segment 15 bases; nucleotides outside the gene matches: 15. CDR3 protein: CASSPQGDSPQLFF. The CDR3 nucleotides are TGTGCCAGCAGTCCACAGGGGGATTCCCCTCAGTTGTTCTTC.

CDR3: CSVAGIGYEQYF. The CDR3, as DNA: TGCAGCGTTGCCGGGATCGGGTACGAGCAGTACTTC. The chain has TRBV29-1 and TRBJ2-7, with D perhaps TRBD2 (5 bases). CDR3 length equals 12 residues. Per the germline V gene, CDR1 is SQVTM and CDR2 is ANQGSEA. Trimming shortened V by 4 bases and J by 4 bases, and 11 bases separated the two germline ends.

The chain couples TRBV28 to TRBJ2-2; D gene uncertain. This CDR3 spans 14 amino acids. The V gene's germline CDR1 is MDHEN and CDR2 SYDVKM. Trimming cost V 2 bases and J 7 bases, with 11 bases left between them. CDR3: CASSLTGLGGELFF. The CDR3 DNA is TGTGCCAGCAGTTTAACTGGTCTGGGCGGGGAGCTGTTTTTT.

In its sample, this clone was seen a few times. The rearrangement links TRBV4-1 to TRBJ1-5; the match to TRBD1 covers 9 bases. The CDR3 totals 14 residues. CDR1 and CDR2 (germline): MGHRA, YSYEKL. J gave up 10 bases and V 4 bases, and 8 bases lay outside the gene matches. The DNA for the CDR3 is TGCGCCAGCAGCCCTCGACAGGGGGATGGTCCCCAGCATTTT. As protein: CASSPRQGDGPQHF.

In its sample, this clone was seen a few times. The rearrangement joins TRBV30 to TRBJ2-2; D remains ambiguous. V was shortened by 3 bases and J by 7 bases, with 6 bases between the two germline ends. The CDR3 has 11 amino acids. The germline V gene encodes CDR1 GTSNPN and CDR2 SVGIG (reference sequence). The CDR3 DNA reads as TGTGCCTGGAGGAGCTACGGGGAGCTGTTTTTT. Translation: CAWRSYGELFF.